The clone carrying this T cell receptor beta chain was observed many times. Its specificity is unknown. The sample is drawn from a study of T cells in Graves' hyperthyroidism and ophthalmopathy. Amplified TCR beta CDR3 regions derived from RNA transcripts. During a first-round RT-PCR of the TCR CDR3, the HTBI primer set was used. TCRdb itself ran the multiplex PCR reads through MiXCR, one entry per CDR3 protein. The sample contains around 420,000 distinct CDR3 sequences, approximately 15% of which appear only once. It was uncontrolled infection, other autoimmune disease, pregnancy or lactation that excluded patients. Study-wide findings and caveats: Blood also carried most thyroid clonotypes expanded above 0.001.

The TCR comes from a woman under 30 with Graves' hyperthyroidism. Input material: blood.

CDR3: CASSRGLYGYTF. As DNA, the CDR3 is TGTGCCAGCAGCCGGGGCCTCTATGGCTACACCTTC. V usage is TRBV3-1 and J usage is TRBJ1-2; D may be TRBD1 (5 bases). The ends were cut back, 4 bases at V and 4 bases at J, with 7 bases in the middle. CDR3 length: 12 residues. Looked up from germline, CDR1 is LGHDT and CDR2 is YNNKEL (reference sequence).